A selection of T cell receptor beta chains follows, all from one sample in a study of cytomegalovirus exposure and HLA in healthy donors. The assay was immunoSEQ multiplex PCR, and TCRdb's table has in-frame clones only and misses some. The sample shows some 110,000 clones, 78% of them seen only once. The material sequenced was PBMCs. The receptors were sampled from a woman aged 40 to 55 in good health and CMV-seronegative. Each CDR3 is given with its conserved first and last residue. The order of the fields is D gene, J gene, V gene, clone size, CDR3 protein, CDR3 DNA. The D gene is left open where the match is weak. Expanded clones get a size class; other rows say once, few or many, or leave the size out.

NA TRBJ2-5 TRBV7-9 NA CAIREATHETQYF TGTGCCATCCGAGAGGCTACTCACGAGACCCAGTACTTC
TRBD1 TRBJ2-7 TRBV7-2 NA CASSFPDRLAREQYF TGTGCCAGCAGCTTTCCGGACAGGCTTGCCCGCGAGCAGTACTTC
TRBD1 TRBJ2-7 TRBV4-3 NA CASSQVVQGNYEQYF TGCGCCAGCAGCCAAGTTGTACAGGGGAACTACGAGCAGTACTTC
TRBD1 TRBJ2-1 TRBV4-3 NA CASSQQGATYNEQFF TGCGCCAGCAGTCAACAGGGGGCAACCTACAATGAGCAGTTCTTC
TRBD1 TRBJ2-5 TRBV4-3 NA CASSRDRGETQYF TGCGCCAGCAGCCGGGACAGGGGAGAGACCCAGTACTTC
TRBD2 TRBJ2-1 TRBV5-1 NA CASSFSGRALRSYNEQFF TGCGCCAGCAGCTTTAGCGGGAGGGCCCTCAGATCCTACAATGAGCAGTTCTTC
TRBD1 TRBJ2-4 TRBV19 NA CASSTLGGTGKSVKNIQYF TGTGCCAGTAGTACGCTTGGTGGGACAGGGAAAAGTGTCAAAAACATTCAGTACTTC
TRBD1 TRBJ2-3 TRBV7-9 NA CSSSLGTGGADTQYF TGTTCCAGCAGCTTAGGAACAGGGGGCGCAGATACGCAGTATTTT
NA TRBJ2-1 TRBV28 NA CASSLAEVTYNEQFF TGTGCCAGCAGTTTGGCAGAAGTCACCTACAATGAGCAGTTCTTC
NA TRBJ2-2 TRBV7-3 NA CASSVGDSYPGELFF TGTGCCAGCAGCGTAGGAGACAGTTATCCCGGGGAGCTGTTTTTT
NA TRBJ2-7 TRBV20-1 NA CSASSYEQYF TGCAGTGCTAGTAGCTACGAGCAGTACTTC
TRBD1 TRBJ1-5 TRBV28 NA CASRPGTGESQPQHF TGTGCCAGCAGGCCGGGGACAGGGGAGAGTCAGCCCCAGCATTTT
NA TRBJ1-4 TRBV2 NA CASTQTGSKLFF TGTGCCAGCACCCAAACAGGATCAAAACTGTTTTTT
TRBD2 TRBJ2-7 TRBV15 NA CATSVGLAAYEQYF TGTGCCACCAGCGTGGGACTAGCGGCCTACGAGCAGTACTTC
TRBD2 TRBJ2-1 TRBV7-9 NA CASSFLTSGAYNEQFF TGTGCCAGCAGCTTCCTAACTAGCGGGGCGTACAATGAGCAGTTCTTC
NA TRBJ2-7 TRBV9 few CASSVGVSSPREQYF TGTGCCAGCAGCGTAGGGGTCAGTTCCCCTAGGGAGCAGTACTTC
TRBD1 TRBJ1-1 TRBV19 few CASRTGANTEAFF TGTGCCAGTAGGACAGGGGCGAACACTGAAGCTTTCTTT
TRBD2 TRBJ2-2 TRBV9 NA CASSVGPRASGRNTGELFF TGTGCCAGCAGCGTAGGCCCCAGGGCTAGCGGGCGGAACACCGGGGAGCTGTTTTTT
TRBD1 TRBJ1-2 TRBV19 NA CASSGTVRGGYTF TGTGCCAGTTCCGGGACAGTTAGGGGAGGCTACACCTTC
NA TRBJ2-1 TRBV16 NA CASSQYGGVPYNEQFF TGTGCCAGCAGCCAATATGGCGGGGTCCCCTACAATGAGCAGTTCTTC
NA TRBJ1-2 TRBV19 NA CASSIVERGSSFGYTF TGTGCCAGTAGTATCGTGGAGCGGGGCAGCTCGTTCGGCTACACCTTC
NA TRBJ2-2 TRBV19 NA CASSMGGPGTGELFF TGTGCCAGTAGTATGGGGGGGCCGGGCACCGGGGAGCTGTTTTTT
NA TRBJ2-7 TRBV28 NA CASSRATGLFYEQYF TGTGCCAGCAGTCGAGCTACCGGACTATTCTACGAGCAGTACTTC
NA TRBJ2-2 TRBV5-1 NA CASSLTLAAGELFF TGCGCCAGCAGCTTAACTCTAGCAGCCGGGGAGCTGTTTTTT
TRBD1 TRBJ1-1 TRBV5-1 NA CASSLTTGTANTEAFF TGCGCCAGCAGCTTAACGACCGGGACAGCTAACACTGAAGCTTTCTTT
TRBD1 TRBJ1-1 TRBV15 once CATSSGQGITEAFF TGTGCCACCAGCAGTGGACAGGGAATCACTGAAGCTTTCTTT
NA TRBJ1-3 TRBV5-6 NA CASSLFGDTIYF TGTGCCAGCAGCTTGTTCGGAGACACCATATATTTT
TRBD2 TRBJ2-1 TRBV27 NA CSARTSGSFNEQFF TGTTCAGCTCGGACTAGCGGGAGTTTCAATGAGCAGTTCTTC
TRBD2 TRBJ2-1 TRBV6-4 NA CASSDSGLANNEQFF TGTGCCAGCAGTGACTCCGGACTAGCCAACAATGAGCAGTTCTTC
NA TRBJ1-2 TRBV7-2 NA CASSLVSGTSSNYGYTF TGTGCCAGCAGCTTAGTATCAGGAACCTCCTCTAACTATGGCTACACCTTC
NA TRBJ2-7 TRBV27 few CASSFAVGTTYEQYF TGTGCCAGCAGTTTCGCGGTGGGTACTACCTACGAGCAGTACTTC
TRBD2 TRBJ2-1 TRBV30 NA CAWNSGRAANEQFF TGTGCCTGGAATAGCGGGAGGGCCGCGAATGAGCAGTTCTTC
TRBD1 TRBJ2-2 TRBV5-4 NA CASSLGRGYRAGELFF TGTGCCAGCAGCTTGGGCAGGGGGTACCGGGCCGGGGAGCTGTTTTTT